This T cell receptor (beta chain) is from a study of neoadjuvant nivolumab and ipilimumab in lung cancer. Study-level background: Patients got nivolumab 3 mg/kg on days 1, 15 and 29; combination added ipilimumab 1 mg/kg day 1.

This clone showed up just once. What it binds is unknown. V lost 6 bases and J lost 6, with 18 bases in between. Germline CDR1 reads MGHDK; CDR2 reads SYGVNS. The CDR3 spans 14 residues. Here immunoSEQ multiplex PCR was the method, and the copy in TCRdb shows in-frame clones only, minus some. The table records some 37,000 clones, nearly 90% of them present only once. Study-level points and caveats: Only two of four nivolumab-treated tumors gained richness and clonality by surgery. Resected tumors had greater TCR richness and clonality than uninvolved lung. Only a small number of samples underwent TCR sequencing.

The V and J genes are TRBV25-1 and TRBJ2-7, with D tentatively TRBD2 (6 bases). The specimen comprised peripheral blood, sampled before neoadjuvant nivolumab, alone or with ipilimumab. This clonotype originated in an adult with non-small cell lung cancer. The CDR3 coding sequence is TGTGCCAGCAGCGCCGGGTCGGGGGTCCGCGAGCAGTACTTC. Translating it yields CASSAGSGVREQYF.